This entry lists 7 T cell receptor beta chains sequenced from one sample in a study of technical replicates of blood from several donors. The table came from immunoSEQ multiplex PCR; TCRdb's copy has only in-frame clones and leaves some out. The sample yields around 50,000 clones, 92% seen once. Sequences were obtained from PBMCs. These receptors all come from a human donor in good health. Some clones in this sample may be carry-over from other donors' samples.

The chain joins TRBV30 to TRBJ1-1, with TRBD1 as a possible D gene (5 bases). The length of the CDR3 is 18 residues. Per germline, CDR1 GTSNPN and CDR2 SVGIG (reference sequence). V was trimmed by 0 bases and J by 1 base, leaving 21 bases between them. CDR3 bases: TGTGCCTGGAGTGTAGGGTGGAGGGGATCCCGCCGGAACACTGAAGCTTTCTTT. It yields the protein CAWSVGWRGSRRNTEAFF.

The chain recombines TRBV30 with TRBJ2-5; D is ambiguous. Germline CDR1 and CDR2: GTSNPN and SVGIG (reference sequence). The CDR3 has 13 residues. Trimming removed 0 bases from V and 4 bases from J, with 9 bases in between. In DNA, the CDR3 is TGTGCCTGGAGTGTGCGGCGCAGAGAGACCCAGTACTTC. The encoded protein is CAWSVRRRETQYF.

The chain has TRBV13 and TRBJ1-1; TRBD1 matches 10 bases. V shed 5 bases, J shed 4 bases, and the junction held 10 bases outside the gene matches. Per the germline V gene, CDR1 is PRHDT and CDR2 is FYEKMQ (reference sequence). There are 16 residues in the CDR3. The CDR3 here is CASSRDFGQGGTEAFF. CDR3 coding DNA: TGTGCCAGCAGCCGAGATTTCGGACAGGGGGGCACTGAAGCTTTCTTT. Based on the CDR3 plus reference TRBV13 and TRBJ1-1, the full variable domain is AAGVIQSPRHLIKEKRETATLKCYPIPRHDTVYWYQQGPGQDPQFLISFYEKMQSDKGSIPDRFSAQQFSDYHSELNMSSLELGDSALYFCASSRDFGQGGTEAFFGQGTRLTVV.

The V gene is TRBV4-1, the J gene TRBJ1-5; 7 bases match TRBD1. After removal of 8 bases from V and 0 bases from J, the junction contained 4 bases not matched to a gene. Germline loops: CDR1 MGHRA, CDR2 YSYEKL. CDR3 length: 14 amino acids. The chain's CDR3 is CASGDSYSNQPQHF. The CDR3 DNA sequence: TGCGCCAGCGGGGACAGCTATAGCAATCAGCCCCAGCATTTT.

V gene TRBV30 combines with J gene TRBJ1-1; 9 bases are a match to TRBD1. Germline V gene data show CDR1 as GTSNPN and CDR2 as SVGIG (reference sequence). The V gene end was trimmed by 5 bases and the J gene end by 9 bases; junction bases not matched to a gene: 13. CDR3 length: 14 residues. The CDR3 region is CAWGLGTGTRKAFF. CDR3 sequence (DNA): TGTGCCTGGGGACTTGGGACAGGGACTAGGAAAGCTTTCTTT.

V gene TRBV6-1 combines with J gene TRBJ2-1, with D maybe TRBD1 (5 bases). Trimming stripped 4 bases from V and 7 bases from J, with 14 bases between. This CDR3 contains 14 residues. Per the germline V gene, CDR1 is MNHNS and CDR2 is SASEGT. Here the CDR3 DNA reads TGTGCCAGCAGTGGCCGCCAGGGTAGTAATGAGCAGTTCTTC. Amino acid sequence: CASSGRQGSNEQFF.

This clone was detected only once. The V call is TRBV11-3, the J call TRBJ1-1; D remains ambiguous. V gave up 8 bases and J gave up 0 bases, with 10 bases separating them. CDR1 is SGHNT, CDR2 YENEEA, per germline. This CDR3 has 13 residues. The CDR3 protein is CASGITVNTEAFF. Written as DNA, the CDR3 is TGTGCCAGCGGTATAACAGTGAACACTGAAGCTTTCTTT.